The 17 T cell receptor beta chains reported below all come from one sample, sequenced in a study of stem cell transplantation in POMP-related autoinflammatory disease. Method: immunoSEQ multiplex PCR; TCRdb's copy keeps in-frame clones and lacks some. The sample has some 69,000 clones, more than 75% seen once; the top ten hold about 0.7%. This specimen was CD4+ T cells from PBMCs, taken after stem cell transplantation. These receptors came from a human patient with POMP-related autoinflammation and immune dysregulation (PRAID). Certain T cells may be donor cells from the graft.

The V gene is TRBV15, the J gene TRBJ2-5; either TRBD1 or TRBD2 may supply D (5 bases each). This CDR3 contains 14 residues. V was shortened by 6 bases and J by 3 bases, with 14 bases between the two germline ends. CDR1 is LNHNV and CDR2 is YYDKDF in the germline V gene (reference sequence). Here the CDR3 DNA reads TGTGCCACCAGGAGGGACGTAACGGAAGAGACCCAGTACTTC. This gives the protein CATRRDVTEETQYF.

CDR3 nucleotide sequence: TGTGCCAGCAGCTCTGGGGGCTCGGAAAACATTCAGTACTTC. Encoded protein: CASSSGGSENIQYF. The genes are TRBV7-9 and TRBJ2-4; TRBD1 might be the D (6 bases). Trimming removed 4 bases from V and 5 bases from J, with 12 bases in between. Germline V gene lookup returns CDR1 SEHNR and CDR2 FQNEAQ (reference sequence). The CDR3 runs 14 residues.

The chain links TRBV10-3 to TRBJ2-3; no reliable D call. This CDR3 region has 12 residues. In germline, CDR1 is ENHRY, CDR2 SYGVKD. Trimming removed 8 bases from V and 4 bases from J, with 10 bases in between. For the CDR3, the DNA is TGTGCCATCGCGGAAGGATCAGATACGCAGTATTTT. It specifies CAIAEGSDTQYF.

The chain couples TRBV5-1 to TRBJ2-6, with a weak D call TRBD1 (5 bases). Between the trimmed V and J ends, which lost 0 bases and 1 base, there was a span of 17 bases. In germline, CDR1 is SGHRS, CDR2 YFSETQ. The CDR3 contains 19 residues. The CDR3 nucleotides read TGCGCCAGCAGCTTGGACGGAAGTTACCCAGGGTCTGGGGCCAACGTCCTGACTTTC. Translation gives CASSLDGSYPGSGANVLTF.

The J gene is TRBJ2-7, the V gene TRBV6-1, with D uncertain. This CDR3 is built from 12 residues. With 0 bases removed from V and 4 bases from J, the gap between germline ends came to 4 bases. Per the germline V gene, CDR1 is MNHNS and CDR2 is SASEGT. The DNA of the CDR3 is TGTGCCAGCAGTGAAGCAAAATACGAGCAGTACTTC. Protein product: CASSEAKYEQYF.

V is TRBV5-1 and J is TRBJ2-1; 11 bases map to TRBD2. CDR1 is SGHRS and CDR2 is YFSETQ in the germline V gene. The CDR3 has 15 residues. Trimming cost V 4 bases and J 6 bases; bases outside gene matches: 6. The CDR3 here is CASSLASGRSNEQFF. The CDR3 DNA is TGCGCCAGCAGCCTAGCTAGCGGGAGGAGCAATGAGCAGTTCTTC.

This clone has just a few counts. The chain uses TRBV10-3 and TRBJ1-2, with D hard to call. This CDR3 comprises 13 residues. Germline values: CDR1 ENHRY, CDR2 SYGVKD. Trimming removed 7 bases from V and 1 base from J, with 10 bases in between. The CDR3 spells CAIKGRNNYGYTF. CDR3 DNA sequence: TGTGCCATCAAGGGCAGAAATAACTATGGCTACACCTTC.

The CDR3 protein is CSVYRLAVYGYTF. The CDR3, as DNA: TGCAGCGTGTACCGCCTAGCCGTCTATGGCTACACCTTC. The rearrangement links TRBV29-1 to TRBJ1-2, with unresolved D. Germline values: CDR1 SQVTM, CDR2 ANQGSEA. V dropped 6 bases and J dropped 4 bases, with 15 bases sitting between them. The CDR3 has 13 residues.

The chain recombines TRBV5-1 with TRBJ2-7; unclear D gene. The CDR3 consists of 14 residues. Germline V lookup: CDR1 SGHRS, CDR2 YFSETQ. The ends were cut back, 3 bases at V and 0 bases at J, with 10 bases in the middle. In DNA form, the CDR3 reads TGCGCCAGCAGCTCGGGCCCGTACTCCTACGAGCAGTACTTC. The encoded protein is CASSSGPYSYEQYF.

The rearrangement joins TRBV11-1 to TRBJ2-5; D gene unclear. V lost 5 bases, J lost 4 bases, and 17 bases lay in between. CDR1 and CDR2 (germline): SGHAT, FQDESV (reference sequence). This CDR3 region has 15 residues. The CDR3 protein is CASSQGRTRRETQYF. In nucleotides, the CDR3 is TGTGCCAGCAGCCAAGGACGTACGAGGAGAGAGACCCAGTACTTC.

The rearrangement links TRBV29-1 to TRBJ2-2; 11 nucleotides agree with TRBD2. CDR1 is SQVTM, CDR2 ANQGSEA, per germline. The ends lost 7 bases at V and 5 bases at J; junction bases unmatched: 6. The CDR3 runs 14 residues. The CDR3 DNA follows: TGCAGCGCCACTAGCGGGAGTTATACCGGGGAGCTGTTTTTT. Translating gives CSATSGSYTGELFF.

The J gene is TRBJ1-2, the V gene TRBV10-3; D gene unclear. The CDR3 consists of 13 residues. Deletions cut 3 bases from V and 7 bases from J, with 12 bases between. In germline, CDR1 is ENHRY, CDR2 SYGVKD. The CDR3 reads CAISEMVGFGYTF. In nucleotides, the CDR3 is TGTGCCATCAGTGAAATGGTAGGGTTTGGCTACACCTTC.

The chain links TRBV5-1 to TRBJ2-3; D is possibly TRBD2 (7 bases). The ends were cut back, 8 bases at V and 5 bases at J, with 15 bases in the middle. This CDR3 spans 13 amino acids. The germline V gene has CDR1 SGHRS and CDR2 YFSETQ. The CDR3 nucleotides read TGCGCCAGTGAAGGGGGGGACGGAGATACGCAGTATTTT. It translates to CASEGGDGDTQYF.

V and J are TRBV2 and TRBJ1-1; 7 nucleotides match TRBD1. The CDR3 runs 15 residues. Germline assignment: CDR1 SNHLY and CDR2 FYNNEI. V gave up 8 bases and J gave up 0 bases; unmatched junction bases: 9. The CDR3 DNA follows: TGTGCCAGCTACCGGGACAGATTTATGAACACTGAAGCTTTCTTT. Encoded protein: CASYRDRFMNTEAFF.

The V and J genes are TRBV6-5 and TRBJ1-1; the D gene is possibly TRBD1 (5 bases). Germline lookup yields CDR1 MNHEY and CDR2 SVGAGI. The CDR3 sequence is 13 residues long. V was shortened by 3 bases and J by 4 bases, with 9 bases between the two germline ends. The CDR3 DNA follows: TGTGCCAGCAGTTATAGGGGTTCCACTGAAGCTTTCTTT. Residues: CASSYRGSTEAFF.

The chain links TRBV11-2 to TRBJ1-3, with TRBD1 as a possible D gene (6 bases). From germline, CDR1 is SGHAT and CDR2 FQNNGV. V was cut by 2 bases and J by 0 bases, with 14 bases left in between. There are 17 residues in the CDR3. CDR3: CASSLIPQGPSGNTIYF. The CDR3, as DNA: TGTGCCAGCAGCTTAATCCCACAGGGTCCCTCTGGAAACACCATATATTTT.

The J gene is TRBJ1-1, the V gene TRBV2; D possibly corresponds to TRBD1 (6 bases). Per the germline V gene, CDR1 is SNHLY and CDR2 is FYNNEI. Trimming left V 5 bases short and J 0 bases short, with 10 bases between. The CDR3 extends over 14 amino acids. DNA of the CDR3: TGTGCCAGCAGTCCCACAGGGTTGAACACTGAAGCTTTCTTT. The encoded protein is CASSPTGLNTEAFF.